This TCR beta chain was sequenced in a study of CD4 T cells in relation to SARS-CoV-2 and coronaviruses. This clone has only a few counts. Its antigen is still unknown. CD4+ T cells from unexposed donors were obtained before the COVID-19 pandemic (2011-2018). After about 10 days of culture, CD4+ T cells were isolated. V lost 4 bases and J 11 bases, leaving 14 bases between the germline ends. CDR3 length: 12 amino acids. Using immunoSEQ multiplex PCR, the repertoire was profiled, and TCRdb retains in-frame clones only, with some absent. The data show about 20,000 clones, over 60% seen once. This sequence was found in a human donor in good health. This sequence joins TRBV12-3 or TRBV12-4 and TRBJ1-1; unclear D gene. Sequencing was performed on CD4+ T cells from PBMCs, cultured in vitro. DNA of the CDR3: TGTGCCAGCAGTTCTCCAGTTTCGGGGGCTTTCTTT. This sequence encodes CASSSPVSGAFF.